This T cell receptor (beta chain) was sequenced in a study of regulatory T cells in long-lasting Graves disease. Study conclusions and caveats: It was in persistent disease that TRBV28, TRBJ1-2 and TRBJ2-5 were favored.

Investigators prepared the TCR beta libraries by applying iRepertoire HTBI primers and Arm-PCR of CDR3 regions. TCRdb reanalysed the multiplex PCR reads using MiXCR and keeps one entry per CDR3 protein. This table holds 360,000 or so distinct CDR3 sequences, 15% to 20% found once. Described time point: newly diagnosed GD, antithyroid drugs for less than 3 months. From PBMCs, RNA was extracted and then used to make the TCR library. In its sample, this clonotype was seen a few times. Its cognate antigen is unknown. Looked up from germline, CDR1 is MNHNS and CDR2 is SASEGT. Trimming removed 1 base at V and 11 bases at J, with 11 bases between. The CDR3 is made up of 12 amino acids. The same data also went into a second study, on T cells in Graves' hyperthyroidism and ophthalmopathy.

The receptor was derived from a woman aged 18 to 35 with Graves disease. This material consisted of peripheral blood mononuclear cells (PBMCs), taken at new diagnosis, from a patient treated with antithyroid drugs. The chain couples TRBV6-1 to TRBJ1-2; D possibly corresponds to TRBD1 (5 bases). The CDR3 DNA follows: TGTGCCAGCAGTGAAGTTCGGCGGGGGTACACCTTC. This sequence encodes CASSEVRRGYTF.